The rows below give T cell receptor beta chains drawn from one sample of a study of cytomegalovirus exposure and HLA in healthy donors. Profiling relied on immunoSEQ multiplex PCR, and the TCRdb table lists in-frame clones only, not all of them. The sample shows about 150,000 clones, 55% to 70% of them seen only once. The sequenced sample was PBMCs. The receptors shown here come from a woman aged 25 to 39 in good health and CMV-seropositive. The CDR3 runs from the conserved cysteine through the conserved F or W. D genes are given only for firm matches. The size entry is marked missing in some rows and otherwise reads once, few, many or a size class.

>TRBV14|-|TRBJ2-7|-
TGTGCCAGCAGCCAACTTGGCGAAGGGAGGAGCTACGAGCAGTACTTC
CASSQLGEGRSYEQYF
>TRBV2|TRBD2|TRBJ2-2|-
TGTGCCAGCGGAGGTAGCGGGGGCGGAACCGGGGAGCTGTTTTTT
CASGGSGGGTGELFF
>TRBV7-6|-|TRBJ1-4|few
TGTGCCAGCAGCCCGGTAGCAGGAGGTGAAAAACTGTTTTTT
CASSPVAGGEKLFF
>TRBV5-1|TRBD2|TRBJ2-2|-
TGCGCCAGCACACCCCGGGCGGGGGGGCCCGGGGACGGGGAGCTGTTTTTT
CASTPRAGGPGDGELFF
>TRBV5-1|-|TRBJ2-4|-
TGCGCTAGCAGCTTGGCCGGGGCCAAAAACATTCAGTACTTC
CASSLAGAKNIQYF
>TRBV28|-|TRBJ1-5|-
TGTGCCAGCAGTTTACTGGAGGTCGGTCAGCCCCAGCATTTT
CASSLLEVGQPQHF
>TRBV5-1|-|TRBJ1-1|-
TGCGCCAGCATCCTAGACAGTGGGTCCGTGACTTTCTTT
CASILDSGSVTFF
>TRBV2|-|TRBJ2-1|-
TGTGCCAGCAGTGGGAGCCGCCACAATGAGCAGTTCTTC
CASSGSRHNEQFF
>TRBV5-1|-|TRBJ1-4|-
TGCGCCAGCAGCTTACGCGTAAATGAAAAACTGTTTTTT
CASSLRVNEKLFF
>TRBV28|TRBD2|TRBJ2-2|few
TGTGCCAGCAGACAGACTAGCGGGGGGGCAAACGGGGAGCTGTTTTTT
CASRQTSGGANGELFF
>TRBV13|-|TRBJ2-1|-
TGTGCCAGCAGCTTCAACAATGAGCAGTTCTTC
CASSFNNEQFF
>TRBV6-5|-|TRBJ1-5|-
TGTGCCAGCAGTTACCGACGGGGGGTGGGTCAGCCCCAGCATTTT
CASSYRRGVGQPQHF
>TRBV7-3|-|TRBJ2-2|-
TGTGCCAGCAGCCCCCTAGGTATAGGGAACACCGGGGAGCTGTTTTTT
CASSPLGIGNTGELFF
>TRBV6-5|-|TRBJ2-1|-
TGTGCCAGCAGTTACAGTTTCACAGGGATGGATGAGCAGTTCTTC
CASSYSFTGMDEQFF
>TRBV5-1|TRBD1|TRBJ2-5|-
TGCGCCAGCAGCTTGGGTACAGGGGTAGAGACCCAGTACTTC
CASSLGTGVETQYF
>TRBV6-6|TRBD1|TRBJ1-5|few
TGTGCCAGCAGTAAGACAGGGATGAGCAATCAGCCCCAGCATTTT
CASSKTGMSNQPQHF
>TRBV5-1|-|TRBJ1-3|-
TGCGCCAGCAGCTTGGGAGGGTCTGGAAACACCATATATTTT
CASSLGGSGNTIYF
>TRBV6-5|-|TRBJ2-1|once
TGTGCCAGCAGTTACTCGAGGGGGAGCTCCTACAATGAGCAGTTCTTC
CASSYSRGSSYNEQFF
>TRBV30|-|TRBJ1-1|-
TGTGCCTGGAGTGGGGGGGGCACTGAAGCTTTCTTT
CAWSGGGTEAFF
>TRBV4-1|-|TRBJ2-7|-
TGCGCCAGCAGCCAAGACGTCGGGAGAAGTAACGAGCAGTACTTC
CASSQDVGRSNEQYF
>TRBV15|-|TRBJ2-5|-
TGTGCCACCAGCAGAGTGACAGCCCAAGAGACCCAGTACTTC
CATSRVTAQETQYF
>TRBV18|-|TRBJ1-2|-
TGTGCCAGCTCACCGGGTCAGGGTAGTGGCTACACCTTC
CASSPGQGSGYTF
>TRBV6-5|-|TRBJ1-4|-
TGTGCCAGCAGTTACTCCAGTATTAATGAAAAACTGTTTTTT
CASSYSSINEKLFF
>TRBV19|TRBD1|TRBJ2-7|-
TGTGCCAGTGGGACAGGGACGACCCCAAGCGAGCAGTACTTC
CASGTGTTPSEQYF
>TRBV6-5|-|TRBJ2-2|few
TGTGCCAGCAGTTACTTAAGGGGTCGTAACACCGGGGAGCTGTTTTTT
CASSYLRGRNTGELFF
>TRBV5-1|TRBD2|TRBJ2-3|-
TGCGCCAGCAGCTTGCATAGAGCGGGGGCCATAAATACGCAGTATTTT
CASSLHRAGAINTQYF
>TRBV2|-|TRBJ2-7|-
TGTGCCAGCACTCAAAGGGGCTACACCTACGAGCAGTACTTC
CASTQRGYTYEQYF
>TRBV10-3|-|TRBJ2-1|few
TGTGCCATCAAAGAAAGTCAGATAAACAATGAGCAGTTCTTC
CAIKESQINNEQFF
>TRBV5-4|-|TRBJ2-1|-
TGTGCCAGCAGCATAATCACAGATATTAGATACAATGAGCAGTTCTTC
CASSIITDIRYNEQFF
>TRBV9|-|TRBJ2-1|-
TGTGCCAGCAGCGGCCCCGGGAGAAATGAGCAGTTCTTC
CASSGPGRNEQFF
>TRBV25-1|-|TRBJ2-2|-
TGTGCCAGCAGTTCGTTCGGGGAGCTGTTTTTT
CASSSFGELFF
>TRBV5-1|TRBD1|TRBJ1-2|-
TGCGCCAGCAGAGACGGGACAGGGGGGAACTATGGCTACACCTTC
CASRDGTGGNYGYTF